This TCR beta chain originates from a study of hypomethylating agent response in myelodysplastic syndrome (dated by TCRdb to about 2021). Looking at the study overall: Patients were treated with the hypomethylating agents azacitidine (about 70% of the 11) or decitabine (3 of 11). Six or seven patients had a response of complete response or hematologic improvement, and four or five patients did not respond. A mean patient age of 72.2 +/- 6.3 years was recorded, and a diploid cytogenetic profile was observed most commonly. The mutation found most frequently was TET2, which appeared in about 50% of the 11 patients. The cohort was composed of fewer than 10 male and a couple of female myelodysplastic syndrome patients. Complete response or hematologic improvement counted as response, and patients meeting neither criterion were classed as non-responders. What the study reported, not specific to this receptor: After hypomethylating agent treatment, no significant change in richness, rarefaction diversity or clonality was seen, either across all patients or within response groups. Only about a dozen patients were analyzed, making the cohort small. Responders more often showed novel clonotypes emerging, while non-responders displayed more contracted clonotypes after treatment. A possible recognition of novel MDS antigens by the shared GLIPH2 clusters was not confirmed and needs experimental validation. Age matching of healthy control donors to MDS patients was not performed, and the MDS versus healthy comparison could have been impacted by this lack of age matching.

Bulk bone marrow was analyzed, and T-cell subsets were not sorted. Immunosequencing of the TCR beta CDR3 regions was performed on bone marrow from about 10 myelodysplastic syndrome patients before and after hypomethylating agent therapy. For longitudinal repertoire tracking, a baseline bone marrow plus two to three bone marrows at different post-treatment timepoints were contributed by each patient. Genomic DNA was isolated from whole bone marrow, and DNA quality was assessed with TapeStation, NanoDrop OneC and PicoGreen assays. Inclusive of the bounding cysteine and phenylalanine, the CDR3 is 15 residues long. Only the CDR3 portion is preserved as DNA: 45 bases, with reading frame beginning at the first base. From the germline V gene (reference sequence), CDR1 is MNHEY and CDR2 is SMNVEV. After removal of 4 bases from V and 2 bases from J, the junction retains 8 bases not matched to a gene. On this clone: Its antigen remains undetermined. No per-base quality is available; no much larger clone lies one base away.

The library was made by the immunoSEQ multiplex PCR assay. Sequencing was run at survey resolution with two replicates of approximately 200 ng each, for a total of around 400 ng of DNA per sample. Using multiplex PCR primers aimed at V and J genes, the hsTCRB kit picked up rearranged TCRB sequences in genomic DNA. In the first PCR, the CDR3 region was amplified for approximately 31 cycles with the QIAGEN Multiplex PCR Kit. Sample barcodes and Illumina adapters were added to each replicate in a roughly 8-cycle second PCR. Pooled libraries were quantified with a QuantStudio 6 and the KAPA library quantification kit. Approximately 16 pM of pooled libraries was sequenced on an Illumina MiSeq using 156-cycle single-end reads and a 15-cycle index read. In the original analysis: Of approximately 180,000 unique clonotypes, roughly 1.8% were flagged by VDJdb annotation as previously reported viral-epitope-specific. Raw reads were processed into normalized, annotated TCRB repertoires with the immunoSEQ Data Assistant and immunoSEQ Analyzer. Clonotypes were analyzed with the immunarch R package version 0.6.5 and BioAnalyzer. Before richness was estimated, every repertoire was downsampled to the clone count of the smallest repertoire. Clonotypes were classified as expanded, contracted or novel by Fisher's exact tests, with novel defined as zero frequency before treatment. GLIPH2 clustered significantly changed CDR3 beta sequences using simulation_depth=1000 and kmer_min_depth=3, excluding CDR3s shorter than five residues. As stored in TCRdb, this immuneACCESS dataset retains in-frame rearrangements with V and J assigned. A fraction of the clones does not appear; measured against another copy, unresolved V genes explain less than half of the discrepancy, and the remainder lacks a known reason. V, J and clone size reflect that table, while D and trimming were determined from the DNA. Here the sample has more than 9,000 clones; about 83% occur a single time. The leading ten clones occupy under 4.5% of the sample.

The clonotype originates from a human donor with myelodysplastic syndrome. The rearranged chain carries TRBV27 and TRBJ2-7, with 7 bases aligning to TRBD1. The sample consisted of bone marrow, taken before or after starting hypomethylating agent treatment for myelodysplastic syndrome (not recorded which). The CDR3 corresponds to CASSSLTDRTYEQYF. The nucleotide sequence reads TGTGCCAGCAGTTCCCTGACGGACAGGACCTACGAGCAGTACTTC.